This section outlines one TCR beta chain sequence together with its context. In the original workflow: Quantification of nucleated cells was approximated via reference gene primer amplification. The method was immunoSEQ multiplex PCR; TCRdb's version includes in-frame clones alone and lacks a portion of them. D and trimming come from the DNA, and the V and J calls and clone size come from that table. Here the sample spans 350,000 to 550,000 clones, roughly nine tenths being singletons. Participants came from about two dozen US areas, aged about 18 to 100 years. Among Cohort 3 donors, those recovered had two negative PCRs, clearance, or symptom resolution. CDR1 MNHEY and CDR2 SVGAGI come from the germline V gene. The CDR3 contains 13 residues. V was pared by 6 bases and J by 6 bases, with 12 bases between. The entry originates in a study of blood T cell repertoires in COVID-19. Study in general: There were acute and convalescent COVID-19 samples, and they came from the United States, Italy and Spain.

V and J are TRBV6-5 and TRBJ2-1; perhaps TRBD1 as D (5 bases). The material sequenced was PBMCs or T cells enriched from blood (not recorded which). The source of this sequence is a young man who had recovered from COVID-19. The DNA of the CDR3 is TGTGCCAGCAGGCGCCAGGGTTCCAATGAGCAGTTCTTC. Its protein product is CASRRQGSNEQFF.